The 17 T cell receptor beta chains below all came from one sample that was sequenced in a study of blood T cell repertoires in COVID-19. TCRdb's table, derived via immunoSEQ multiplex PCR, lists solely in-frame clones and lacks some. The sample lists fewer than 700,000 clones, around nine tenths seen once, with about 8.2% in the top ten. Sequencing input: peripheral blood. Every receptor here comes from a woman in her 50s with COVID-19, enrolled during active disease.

CDR3 coding DNA: TGTGCCACCCACAGTCAAACCATCTCTGGAAACACCATATATTTT. It yields the protein CATHSQTISGNTIYF. The genes are TRBV24-1 and TRBJ1-3; the D is unclear. The V and J ends lost 9 bases and 0 bases respectively, with 14 bases between them. The CDR3 is made up of 15 amino acids. CDR1 is KGHDR and CDR2 is SFDVKD in the germline V gene.

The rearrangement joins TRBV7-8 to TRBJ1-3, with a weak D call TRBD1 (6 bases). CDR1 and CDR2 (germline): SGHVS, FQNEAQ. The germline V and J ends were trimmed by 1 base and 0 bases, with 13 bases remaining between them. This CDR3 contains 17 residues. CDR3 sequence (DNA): TGTGCCAGCAGCTTAGTATGGCCAGGGGTCTCTGGAAACACCATATATTTT. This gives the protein CASSLVWPGVSGNTIYF.

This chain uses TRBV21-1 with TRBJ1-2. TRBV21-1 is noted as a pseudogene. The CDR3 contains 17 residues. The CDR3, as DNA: TGTGCCAGCAGCAAAGATTGTGAGGGATGGCCTAACTATGGCTACACCTTC. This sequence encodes CASSKDCEGWPNYGYTF.

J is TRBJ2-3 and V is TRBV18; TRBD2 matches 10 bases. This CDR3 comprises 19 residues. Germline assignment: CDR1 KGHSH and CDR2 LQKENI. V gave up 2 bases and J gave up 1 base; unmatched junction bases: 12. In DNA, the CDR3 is TGTGCCAGCTCACCAATCGGGAAAAGCGGGGGGGCGGGCACAGATACGCAGTATTTT. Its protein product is CASSPIGKSGGAGTDTQYF.

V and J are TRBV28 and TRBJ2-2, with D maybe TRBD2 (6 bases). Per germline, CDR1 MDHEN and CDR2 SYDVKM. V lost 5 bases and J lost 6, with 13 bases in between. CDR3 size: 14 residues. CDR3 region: CASSPLSGAGELFF. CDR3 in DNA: TGTGCCAGCAGTCCACTTTCGGGGGCCGGGGAGCTGTTTTTT.

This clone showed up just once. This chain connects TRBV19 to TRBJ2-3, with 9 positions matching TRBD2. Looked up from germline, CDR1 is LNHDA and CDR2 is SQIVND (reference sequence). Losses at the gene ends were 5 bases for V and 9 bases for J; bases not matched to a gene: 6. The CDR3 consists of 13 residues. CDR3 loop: CASSASLAGTQYF. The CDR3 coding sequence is TGTGCCAGTAGTGCGTCCCTAGCGGGGACGCAGTATTTT. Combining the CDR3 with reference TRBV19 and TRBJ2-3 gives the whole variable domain DGGITQSPKYLFRKEGQNVTLSCEQNLNHDAMYWYRQDPGQGLRLIYYSQIVNDFQKGDIAEGYSVSREKKESFPLTVTSAQKNPTAFYLCASSASLAGTQYFGPGTRLTVL.

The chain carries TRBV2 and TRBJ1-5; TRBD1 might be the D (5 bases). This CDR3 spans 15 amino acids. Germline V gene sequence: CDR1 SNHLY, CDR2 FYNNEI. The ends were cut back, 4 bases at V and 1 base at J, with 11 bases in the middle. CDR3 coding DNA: TGTGCCAGCAGTGTAGGACACAACAGCAATCAGCCCCAGCATTTT. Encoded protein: CASSVGHNSNQPQHF.

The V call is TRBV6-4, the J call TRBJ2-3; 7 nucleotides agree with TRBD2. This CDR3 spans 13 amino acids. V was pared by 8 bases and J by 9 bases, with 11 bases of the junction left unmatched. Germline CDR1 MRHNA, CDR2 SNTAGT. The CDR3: CASSHGVRGTQYF. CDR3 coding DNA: TGTGCCAGCTCACACGGGGTGCGGGGGACGCAGTATTTT.

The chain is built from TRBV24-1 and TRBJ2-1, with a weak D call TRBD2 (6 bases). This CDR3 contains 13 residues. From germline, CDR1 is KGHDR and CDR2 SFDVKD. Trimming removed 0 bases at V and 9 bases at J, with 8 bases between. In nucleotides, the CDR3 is TGTGCCACCAGTGATTTGACGGGAGTTGAGCAGTTCTTC. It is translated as CATSDLTGVEQFF.

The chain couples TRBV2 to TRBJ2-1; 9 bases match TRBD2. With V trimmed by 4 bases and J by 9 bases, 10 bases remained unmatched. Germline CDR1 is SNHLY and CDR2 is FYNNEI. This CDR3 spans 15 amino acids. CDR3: CASSGGQRGVLEQFF. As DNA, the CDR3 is TGTGCCAGCAGTGGAGGTCAGCGGGGGGTACTTGAGCAGTTCTTC.

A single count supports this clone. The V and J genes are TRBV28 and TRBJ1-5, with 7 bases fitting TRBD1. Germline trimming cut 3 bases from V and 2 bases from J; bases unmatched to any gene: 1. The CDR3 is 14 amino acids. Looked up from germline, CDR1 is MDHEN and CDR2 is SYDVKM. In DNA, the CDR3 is TGTGCCAGCAGTTTGGGGACAGGCAATCAGCCCCAGCATTTT. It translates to CASSLGTGNQPQHF.

The CDR3 DNA reads TGCGCCAGCAGCTTGGAAGGGGGCATTCAGCCCCAGCATTTT. Translated: CASSLEGGIQPQHF. This sequence joins TRBV5-1 and TRBJ1-5; 7 positions agree with TRBD1. The V and J ends lost 0 bases and 6 bases, in that order; junction bases with no gene match: 3. The length of the CDR3 is 14 residues. Germline V gene lookup returns CDR1 SGHRS and CDR2 YFSETQ.

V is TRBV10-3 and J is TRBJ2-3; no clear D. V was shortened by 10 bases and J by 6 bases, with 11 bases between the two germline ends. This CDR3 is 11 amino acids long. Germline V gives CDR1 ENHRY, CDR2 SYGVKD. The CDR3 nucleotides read TGTGCCACCTTAAACATGGATACGCAGTATTTT. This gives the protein CATLNMDTQYF.

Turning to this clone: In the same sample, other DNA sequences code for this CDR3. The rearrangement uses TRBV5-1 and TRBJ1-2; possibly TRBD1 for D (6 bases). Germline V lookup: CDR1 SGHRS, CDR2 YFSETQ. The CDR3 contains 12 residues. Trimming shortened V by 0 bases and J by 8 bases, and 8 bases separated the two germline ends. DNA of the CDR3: TGCGCCAGCAGCTTGGCAGGGGACGGCTACACCTTC. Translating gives CASSLAGDGYTF.

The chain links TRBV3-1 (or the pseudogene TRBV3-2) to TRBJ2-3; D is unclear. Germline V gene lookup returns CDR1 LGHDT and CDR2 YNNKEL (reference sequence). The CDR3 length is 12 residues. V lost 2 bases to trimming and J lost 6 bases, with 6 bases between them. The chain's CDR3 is CASSQLSDTQYF. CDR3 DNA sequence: TGTGCCAGCAGCCAATTATCTGATACGCAGTATTTT.

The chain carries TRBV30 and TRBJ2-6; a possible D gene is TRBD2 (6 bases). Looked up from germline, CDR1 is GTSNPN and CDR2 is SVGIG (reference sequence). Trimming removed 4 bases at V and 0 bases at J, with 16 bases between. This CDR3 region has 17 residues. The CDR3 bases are TGTGCCTGGACCCTCGGGACTGTCAGCTCTGGGGCCAACGTCCTGACTTTC. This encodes CAWTLGTVSSGANVLTF.

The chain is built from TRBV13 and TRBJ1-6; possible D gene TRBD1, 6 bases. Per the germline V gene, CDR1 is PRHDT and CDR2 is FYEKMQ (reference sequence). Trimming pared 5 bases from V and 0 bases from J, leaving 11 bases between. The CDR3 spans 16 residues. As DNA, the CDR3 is TGTGCCAGCAGCCTAAGGACAGTCTCCTATAATTCACCCCTCCACTTT. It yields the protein CASSLRTVSYNSPLHF.